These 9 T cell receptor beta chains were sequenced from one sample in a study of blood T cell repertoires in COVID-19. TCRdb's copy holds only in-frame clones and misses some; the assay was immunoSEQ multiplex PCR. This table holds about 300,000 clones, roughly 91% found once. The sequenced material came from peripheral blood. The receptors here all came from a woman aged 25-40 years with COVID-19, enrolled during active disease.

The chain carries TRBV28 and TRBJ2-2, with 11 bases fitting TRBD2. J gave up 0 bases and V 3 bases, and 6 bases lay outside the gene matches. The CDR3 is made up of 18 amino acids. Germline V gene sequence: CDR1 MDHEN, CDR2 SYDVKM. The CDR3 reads CASSLPSGGPTNTGELFF. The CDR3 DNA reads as TGTGCCAGCAGTTTGCCTAGCGGGGGGCCTACGAACACCGGGGAGCTGTTTTTT.

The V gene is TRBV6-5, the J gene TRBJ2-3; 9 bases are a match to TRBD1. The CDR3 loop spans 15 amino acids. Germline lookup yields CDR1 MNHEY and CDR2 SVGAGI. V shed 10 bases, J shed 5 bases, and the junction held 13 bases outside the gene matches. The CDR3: CATLGYGTGRDTQYF. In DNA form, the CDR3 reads TGTGCCACCCTGGGGTACGGGACAGGGCGAGATACGCAGTATTTT.

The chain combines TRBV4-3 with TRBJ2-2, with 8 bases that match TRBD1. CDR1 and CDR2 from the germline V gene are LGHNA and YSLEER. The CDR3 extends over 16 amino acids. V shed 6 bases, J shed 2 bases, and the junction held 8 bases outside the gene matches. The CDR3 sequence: CASRIQGVGNTGELFF. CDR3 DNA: TGCGCCAGCAGAATACAGGGGGTGGGAAACACCGGGGAGCTGTTTTTT.

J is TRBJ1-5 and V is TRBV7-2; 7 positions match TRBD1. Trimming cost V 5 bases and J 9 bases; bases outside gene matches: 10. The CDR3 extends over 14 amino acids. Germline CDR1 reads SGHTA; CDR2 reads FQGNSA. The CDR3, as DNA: TGTGCCAGCAGCCCTAGACAGGGAAATACGCCCCAGCATTTT. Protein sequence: CASSPRQGNTPQHF.

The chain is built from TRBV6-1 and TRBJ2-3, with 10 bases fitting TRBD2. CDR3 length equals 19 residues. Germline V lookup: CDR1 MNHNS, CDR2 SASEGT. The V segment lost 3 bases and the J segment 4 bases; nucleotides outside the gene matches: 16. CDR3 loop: CASSDRPPSGGAFADTQYF. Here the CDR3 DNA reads TGTGCCAGCAGTGACCGCCCTCCGAGCGGGGGGGCTTTCGCAGATACGCAGTATTTT.

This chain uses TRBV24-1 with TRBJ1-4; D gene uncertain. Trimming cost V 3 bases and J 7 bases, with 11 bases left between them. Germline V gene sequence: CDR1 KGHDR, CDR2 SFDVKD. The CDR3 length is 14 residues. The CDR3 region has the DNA TGTGCCACCAGTGATAACCGAGTTGGTGAAAAACTGTTTTTT. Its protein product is CATSDNRVGEKLFF.

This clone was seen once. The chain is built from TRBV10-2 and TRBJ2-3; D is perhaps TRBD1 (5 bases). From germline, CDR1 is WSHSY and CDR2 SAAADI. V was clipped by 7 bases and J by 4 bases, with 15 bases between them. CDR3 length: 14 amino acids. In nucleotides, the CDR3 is TGCGCCAGCACCGACAGCAAACTCGCAGATACGCAGTATTTT. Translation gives CASTDSKLADTQYF.

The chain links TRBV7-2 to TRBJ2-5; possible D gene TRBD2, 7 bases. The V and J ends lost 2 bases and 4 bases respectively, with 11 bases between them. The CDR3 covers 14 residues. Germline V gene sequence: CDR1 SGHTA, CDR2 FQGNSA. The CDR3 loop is CASSLSGGRETQYF. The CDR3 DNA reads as TGTGCCAGCAGCTTATCGGGGGGCCGAGAGACCCAGTACTTC.

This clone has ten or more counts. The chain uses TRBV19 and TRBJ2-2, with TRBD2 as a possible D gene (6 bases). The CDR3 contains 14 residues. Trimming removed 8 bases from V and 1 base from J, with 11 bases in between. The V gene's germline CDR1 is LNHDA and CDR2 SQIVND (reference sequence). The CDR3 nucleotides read TGTGCCAGTCGCCTAGCGATGAACACCGGGGAGCTGTTTTTT. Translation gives CASRLAMNTGELFF.